These 23 T cell receptor beta chains were all obtained from the same sample, sequenced in a study of human T cells and chemical hapten exposure. Time point indicated: pre-sensitization, week 0. Stated treatment: therapeutic diphenylcyclopropenone sensitization with weekly scalp DPC. TCRdb processed the RACE reads anew with MiXCR; each CDR3 protein has one entry. Of about 380,000 distinct CDR3 sequences listed, around 5.5% were seen once; the top ten hold 2.5% to 3%. The sample consisted of whole blood, taken in connection with sensitization to the hapten diphenylcyclopropenone (DPC). The receptors were gathered from a woman between 45 and 60 years old with alopecia areata. Some clones in this sample may be carry-over from other donors' samples.

This chain joins TRBV3-1 and TRBJ1-6; TRBD1 might be the D (5 bases). The ends were cut back, 6 bases at V and 2 bases at J, with 11 bases in the middle. The CDR3 loop spans 15 amino acids. CDR1 and CDR2 from the germline V gene are LGHDT and YNNKEL (reference sequence). CDR3 sequence: CASRGTSTYNSPLHF. The CDR3 DNA follows: TGTGCCAGCAGGGGGACGTCCACCTATAATTCACCCCTCCACTTT. Drawing the rest from reference TRBV3-1 and TRBJ1-6, the complete variable domain is DTAVSQTPKYLVTQMGNDKSIKCEQNLGHDTMYWYKQDSKKFLKIMFSYNNKELIINETVPNRFSPKSPDKAHLNLHINSLELGDSAVYFCASRGTSTYNSPLHFGNGTRLTVT.

The chain has TRBV19 and TRBJ1-2, with 7 bases aligning to TRBD1. V lost 6 bases and J lost 6; bases outside the gene matches: 4. The CDR3 is made up of 12 amino acids. Looked up from germline, CDR1 is LNHDA and CDR2 is SQIVND (reference sequence). CDR3 sequence (DNA): TGTGCCAGTAGGGACAGGTCGGATGGCTACACCTTC. Residues: CASRDRSDGYTF. Variable domain in full (rest from reference TRBV19 and TRBJ1-2): DGGITQSPKYLFRKEGQNVTLSCEQNLNHDAMYWYRQDPGQGLRLIYYSQIVNDFQKGDIAEGYSVSREKKESFPLTVTSAQKNPTAFYLCASRDRSDGYTFGSGTRLTVV.

The table lists this clonotype with many counts. This rearrangement joins TRBV6-5 to TRBJ2-1; weak D call: TRBD2 (6 bases). Germline V gene sequence: CDR1 MNHEY, CDR2 SVGAGI. The length of the CDR3 is 15 residues. Trimming shortened V by 4 bases and J by 3 bases, and 13 bases separated the two germline ends. CDR3 DNA sequence: TGTGCCAGCAGTTTTTCGGAGGGTAGCTACAATGAGCAGTTCTTC. The encoded protein is CASSFSEGSYNEQFF.

A few counts support this clonotype. The CDR3 nucleotides read TGTGCCAGCAGTGGGCTATCCGGGACAGGAATCACCGGGGAGCTGTTTTTT. Residues: CASSGLSGTGITGELFF. The J gene is TRBJ2-2, the V gene TRBV6-1; 8 bases line up with TRBD1. Trimming removed 4 bases from V and 4 bases from J; junction bases left unmatched: 11. The germline V gene encodes CDR1 MNHNS and CDR2 SASEGT. The length of the CDR3 is 17 residues.

The chain combines TRBV7-2 with TRBJ2-3; 10 bases fit TRBD2. CDR1 and CDR2 (germline): SGHTA, FQGNSA. The CDR3 contains 15 residues. The V gene end was trimmed by 1 base and the J gene end by 6 bases; junction bases not matched to a gene: 4. The CDR3 sequence is CASSLGASGGDTQYF. CDR3 nucleotides: TGTGCCAGCAGCTTAGGAGCTAGCGGGGGTGATACGCAGTATTTT.

In its sample, this clonotype was seen many times. The rearrangement links TRBV12-3 or TRBV12-4 to TRBJ1-2; D is possibly TRBD1 (6 bases). V lost 3 bases and J 4 bases, leaving 12 bases between the germline ends. The CDR3 sequence is 14 residues long. The CDR3 here is CASSLGGRGYGYTF. The CDR3 DNA reads as TGTGCCAGCAGTTTGGGGGGGCGCGGCTATGGCTACACCTTC.

The rearrangement links TRBV12-3 or TRBV12-4 to TRBJ1-1; D call uncertain. The length of the CDR3 is 15 residues. The V and J ends lost 2 bases and 2 bases respectively, with 12 bases between them. The CDR3 sequence: CASSLRKQPNTEAFF. DNA for the CDR3: TGTGCCAGCAGTTTAAGGAAACAGCCTAACACTGAAGCTTTCTTT.

This clonotype was picked up many times. The genes are TRBV7-2 and TRBJ1-2; D remains unclear. Trimming stripped 4 bases from V and 2 bases from J, with 14 bases between. Germline V lookup: CDR1 SGHTA, CDR2 FQGNSA. This CDR3 spans 15 amino acids. The CDR3, as DNA: TGTGCCAGCAGCTCCTTAGTAGGAGCGAACTATGGCTACACCTTC. Protein sequence: CASSSLVGANYGYTF.

The chain recombines TRBV12-3 or TRBV12-4 with TRBJ2-2; TRBD2 matches at 8 bases. V gave up 7 bases and J gave up 6 bases; unmatched junction bases: 10. CDR3 length: 15 residues. CDR3 residues: CASTSGTSFPGELFF. Here the CDR3 DNA reads TGTGCCAGCACCTCCGGGACTAGTTTTCCCGGGGAGCTGTTTTTT.

The sample holds many counts of this clonotype. The chain employs TRBV30 and TRBJ1-1, with D unclear. Trimming removed 2 bases from V and 1 base from J, with 5 bases in between. This CDR3 has 12 amino acids. Per germline, CDR1 GTSNPN and CDR2 SVGIG (reference sequence). The CDR3 bases are TGTGCCTGGAGTCCTTCGAACACTGAAGCTTTCTTT. It translates to CAWSPSNTEAFF.

This clonotype has just a few counts. The rearrangement uses TRBV5-1 and TRBJ1-1, with TRBD1 identical over 7 bases. Germline values: CDR1 SGHRS, CDR2 YFSETQ. CDR3 length: 15 residues. Germline trimming cut 1 base from V and 2 bases from J; bases unmatched to any gene: 5. In nucleotides, the CDR3 is TGCGCCAGCAGCTTGCAGGGGGTCATCAACACTGAAGCTTTCTTT. Residues: CASSLQGVINTEAFF.

Ten or more counts support this clonotype. The chain links TRBV14 to TRBJ2-7; perhaps TRBD2 as D (6 bases). The CDR3 totals 13 residues. Germline-derived CDR1 and CDR2 are SGHDN and FVKESK. V shed 4 bases and J shed 4 bases, with 11 bases lying between them. The CDR3 is CASSPPGVYEQYF. The CDR3 DNA follows: TGTGCCAGCAGCCCCCCGGGGGTATACGAGCAGTACTTC.

This clonotype was recorded at least ten times. This rearrangement joins TRBV5-1 to TRBJ2-6, with D perhaps TRBD1 or TRBD2 (7 bases each). Germline V lookup: CDR1 SGHRS, CDR2 YFSETQ. Between the trimmed V and J ends, which lost 4 bases and 1 base, there was a span of 15 bases. The CDR3 runs 17 residues. CDR3 DNA: TGCGCCAGCAGCCGCCGACAGGGAGGGTCTGGGGCCAACGTCCTGACTTTC. Amino acid sequence: CASSRRQGGSGANVLTF.

The chain uses TRBV24-1 and TRBJ1-5, with D unresolved. This CDR3 spans 16 amino acids. Looked up from germline, CDR1 is KGHDR and CDR2 is SFDVKD. V was clipped by 5 bases and J by 0 bases, with 13 bases between them. The CDR3, as DNA: TGTGCCACCAGTGCCATAGGAGGGATTAGCAATCAGCCCCAGCATTTT. The encoded protein is CATSAIGGISNQPQHF.

A few counts support this clonotype. The genes are TRBV5-1 and TRBJ1-4; D is unclear. The CDR3 length is 17 residues. Germline V gene sequence: CDR1 SGHRS, CDR2 YFSETQ. With 0 bases removed from V and 8 bases from J, the gap between germline ends came to 20 bases. This CDR3 is CASSLAGDTASGEKLFF. The CDR3 DNA reads TGCGCCAGCAGCTTGGCCGGAGACACGGCGTCGGGGGAAAAACTGTTTTTT.

This clonotype was detected ten times or more. The V and J genes are TRBV29-1 and TRBJ1-1; a possible D gene is TRBD1 (6 bases). The CDR3 covers 13 residues. With 8 bases removed from V and 0 bases from J, the gap between germline ends came to 13 bases. In germline, CDR1 is SQVTM, CDR2 ANQGSEA. The CDR3 DNA is TGCAGCATCCTAGACAGGCTGAACACTGAAGCTTTCTTT. Protein product: CSILDRLNTEAFF.

This clonotype was recorded at least ten times. This chain uses TRBV2 with TRBJ2-1; D may correspond to TRBD1 or TRBD2 (5 bases each). CDR3 length: 15 amino acids. Trimming pared 4 bases from V and 5 bases from J, leaving 15 bases between. CDR1 SNHLY and CDR2 FYNNEI come from the germline V gene. CDR3 nucleotide sequence: TGTGCCAGCAGTGTGGGGACGTACACGAACAATGAGCAGTTCTTC. Translated: CASSVGTYTNNEQFF.

As for this clonotype: A clone one base away is much larger, so this may be a read error. The chain uses TRBV4-3 and TRBJ2-1; 7 nucleotides match TRBD1. Trimming took 3 bases from V and 2 from J; bases not matched to a gene: 10. The CDR3 has 17 residues. From germline, CDR1 is LGHNA and CDR2 YSLEER. Here the CDR3 reads CASSQNPTGTAYNEQFF. The CDR3 region has the DNA TGCGCCAGCAGCCAGAATCCGACCGGGACAGCCTACAATGAGCAGTTCTTC.

This chain connects TRBV29-1 to TRBJ2-1; a weak D match, TRBD2 (7 bases). Trimming took off 7 bases at V and 8 bases at J, with 39 bases between the two ends. The length of the CDR3 is 20 residues. Germline V gene data show CDR1 as SQVTM and CDR2 as ANQGSEA. The CDR3: CSAGVKGTRRRLAEGDEQFF. The CDR3 coding sequence is TGCAGCGCAGGGGTGAAAGGGACCCGAAGGAGACTAGCCGAAGGTGATGAGCAGTTCTTC.

The chain has TRBV7-9 and TRBJ2-7; 8 positions agree with TRBD1. This CDR3 comprises 16 residues. V dropped 4 bases and J dropped 1; count of bases not matched to a gene: 9. CDR1 is SEHNR, CDR2 FQNEAQ, per germline (reference sequence). The DNA for the CDR3 is TGTGCCAGCAGCTCCCTTATGGACAGGGTTTCCTACGAGCAGTACTTC. Translating gives CASSSLMDRVSYEQYF.

This clonotype was recorded at least ten times. The chain recombines TRBV9 with TRBJ1-4, with 9 bases aligning to TRBD1. The V gene end was trimmed by 2 bases and the J gene end by 7 bases; junction bases not matched to a gene: 6. Germline V gives CDR1 SGDLS, CDR2 YYNGEE. This CDR3 is built from 15 residues. As DNA, the CDR3 is TGTGCCAGCAGCGTCGGAACAGGGGGCGTTGAAAAACTGTTTTTT. It codes for CASSVGTGGVEKLFF.

This clonotype was detected ten times or more. The rearrangement joins TRBV2 to TRBJ1-1, with 7 bases fitting TRBD1. Germline loops: CDR1 SNHLY, CDR2 FYNNEI. CDR3 length: 15 amino acids. Trimming removed 2 bases from V and 0 bases from J; junction bases left unmatched: 3. CDR3 amino acids: CASSEMGQLNTEAFF. The CDR3 DNA sequence: TGTGCCAGCAGTGAAATGGGACAGTTGAACACTGAAGCTTTCTTT.

Note on this clonotype: A far larger clone is just one base off, so this is likely a read error. The chain has TRBV28 and TRBJ2-5, with 7 bases identical to TRBD1. Germline values: CDR1 MDHEN, CDR2 SYDVKM. Trimming took 6 bases from V and 5 from J; bases not matched to a gene: 9. This CDR3 is 14 amino acids long. The CDR3 reads CASSPGQIHETQYF. Here the CDR3 DNA reads TGTGCCAGCAGCCCGGGACAGATCCATGAGACCCAGTACTTC.